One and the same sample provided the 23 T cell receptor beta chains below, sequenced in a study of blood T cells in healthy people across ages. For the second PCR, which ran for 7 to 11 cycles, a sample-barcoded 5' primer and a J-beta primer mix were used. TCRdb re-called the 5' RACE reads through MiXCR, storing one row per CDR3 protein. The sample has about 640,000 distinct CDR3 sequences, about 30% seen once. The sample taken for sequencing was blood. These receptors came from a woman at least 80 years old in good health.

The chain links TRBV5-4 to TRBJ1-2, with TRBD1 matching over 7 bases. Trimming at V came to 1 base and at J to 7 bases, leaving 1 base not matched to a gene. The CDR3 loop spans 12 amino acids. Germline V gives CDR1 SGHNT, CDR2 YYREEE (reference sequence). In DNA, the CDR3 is TGTGCCAGCAGCTTGACAGGGGTTGGCTACACCTTC. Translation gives CASSLTGVGYTF.

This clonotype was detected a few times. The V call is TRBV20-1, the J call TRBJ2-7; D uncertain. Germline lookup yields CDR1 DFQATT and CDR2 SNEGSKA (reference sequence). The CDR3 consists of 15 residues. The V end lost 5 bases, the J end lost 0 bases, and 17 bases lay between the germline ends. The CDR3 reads CSALQPSLISYEQYF. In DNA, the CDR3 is TGCAGTGCTCTCCAGCCCAGCCTTATCTCCTACGAGCAGTACTTC.

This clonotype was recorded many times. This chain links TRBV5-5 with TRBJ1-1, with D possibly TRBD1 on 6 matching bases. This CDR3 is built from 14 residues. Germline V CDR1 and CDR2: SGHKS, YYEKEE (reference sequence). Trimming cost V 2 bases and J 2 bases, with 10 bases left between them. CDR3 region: CASSLRGVNTEAFF. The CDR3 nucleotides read TGTGCCAGCAGCTTAAGGGGGGTAAACACTGAAGCTTTCTTT.

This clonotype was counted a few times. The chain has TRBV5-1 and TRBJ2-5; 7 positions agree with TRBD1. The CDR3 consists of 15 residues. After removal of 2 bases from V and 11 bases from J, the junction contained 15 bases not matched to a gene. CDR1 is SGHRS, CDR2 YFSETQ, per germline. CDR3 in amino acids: CASSFLGGQANEQYF. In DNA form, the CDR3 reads TGCGCCAGCAGCTTTTTGGGCGGACAGGCCAATGAGCAGTACTTC.

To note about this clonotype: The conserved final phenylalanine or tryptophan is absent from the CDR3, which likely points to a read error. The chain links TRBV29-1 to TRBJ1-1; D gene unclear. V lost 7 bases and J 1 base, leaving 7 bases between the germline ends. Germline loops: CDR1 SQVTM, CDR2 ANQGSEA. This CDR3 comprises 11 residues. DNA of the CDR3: TGCAGCGCAAGACAGAACACTGAAGCTTTCTGT. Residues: CSARQNTEAFC.

DNA for the CDR3: TGTGCCAGCAGCCTCGATCCCATAGGGATACGGTTCTTC. Translating it yields CASSLDPIGIRFF. The chain joins TRBV5-5 to TRBJ2-1; unclear D gene. The CDR3 sequence is 13 residues long. CDR1 is SGHKS and CDR2 is YYEKEE in the germline V gene (reference sequence). V was shortened by 4 bases and J by 15 bases, with 20 bases between the two germline ends.

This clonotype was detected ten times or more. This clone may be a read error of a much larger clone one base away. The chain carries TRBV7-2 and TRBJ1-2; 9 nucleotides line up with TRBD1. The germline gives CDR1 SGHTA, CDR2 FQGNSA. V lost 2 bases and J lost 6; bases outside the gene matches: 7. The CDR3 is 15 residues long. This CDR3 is CASSLTQGARNGYTF. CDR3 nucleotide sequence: TGTGCCAGCAGCTTAACACAGGGGGCACGGAATGGCTACACCTTC. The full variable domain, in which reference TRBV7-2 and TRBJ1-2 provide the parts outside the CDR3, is GAGVSQSPSNKVTEKGKDVELRCDPISGHTALYWYRQSLGQGLEFLIYFQGNSAPDKSGLPSDRFSAERTGGSVSTLTIQRTQQEDSAVYLCASSLTQGARNGYTFGSGTRLTVV.

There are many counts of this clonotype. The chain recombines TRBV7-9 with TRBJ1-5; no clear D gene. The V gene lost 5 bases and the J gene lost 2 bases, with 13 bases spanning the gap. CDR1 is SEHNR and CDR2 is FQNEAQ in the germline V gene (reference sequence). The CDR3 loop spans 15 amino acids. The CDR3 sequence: CASSPGGTRNQPQHF. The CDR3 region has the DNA TGTGCCAGCAGCCCCGGCGGAACTCGCAATCAGCCCCAGCATTTT.

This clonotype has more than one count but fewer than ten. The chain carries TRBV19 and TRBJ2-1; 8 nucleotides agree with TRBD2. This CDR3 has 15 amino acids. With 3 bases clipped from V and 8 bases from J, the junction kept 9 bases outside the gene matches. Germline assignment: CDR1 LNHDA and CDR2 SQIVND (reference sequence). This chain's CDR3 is CASSMSSGVGDEQFF. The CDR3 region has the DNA TGTGCCAGTAGTATGAGTAGCGGGGTTGGGGATGAGCAGTTCTTC.

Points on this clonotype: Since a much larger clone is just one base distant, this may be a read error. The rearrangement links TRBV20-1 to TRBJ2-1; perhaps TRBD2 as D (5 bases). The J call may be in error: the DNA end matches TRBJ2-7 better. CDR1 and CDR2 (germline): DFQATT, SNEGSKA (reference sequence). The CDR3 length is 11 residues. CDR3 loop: CSFGDYNEQYF. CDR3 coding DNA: TGCAGTTTCGGGGATTACAATGAGCAGTACTTC.

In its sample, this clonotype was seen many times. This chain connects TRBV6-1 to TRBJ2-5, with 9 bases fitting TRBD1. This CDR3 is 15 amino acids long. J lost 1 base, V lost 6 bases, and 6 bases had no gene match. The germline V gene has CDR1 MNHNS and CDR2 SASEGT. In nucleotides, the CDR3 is TGTGCCAGCAGCGTCACAGGGGGCTTCCAAGAGACCCAGTACTTC. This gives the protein CASSVTGGFQETQYF.

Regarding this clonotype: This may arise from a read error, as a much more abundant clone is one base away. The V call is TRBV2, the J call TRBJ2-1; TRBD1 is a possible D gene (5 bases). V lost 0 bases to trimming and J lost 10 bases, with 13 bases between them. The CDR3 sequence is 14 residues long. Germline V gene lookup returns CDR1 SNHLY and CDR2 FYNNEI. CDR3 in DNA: TGTGCCAGCAGTGAAGCATACGACAGCTACGAGCAGTTCTTC. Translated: CASSEAYDSYEQFF.

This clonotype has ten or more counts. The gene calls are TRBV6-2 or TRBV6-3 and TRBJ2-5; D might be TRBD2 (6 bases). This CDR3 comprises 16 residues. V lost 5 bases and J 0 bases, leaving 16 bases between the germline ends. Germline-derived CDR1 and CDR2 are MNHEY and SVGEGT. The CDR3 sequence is CASSPFGTVYQETQYF. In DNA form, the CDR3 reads TGTGCCAGCAGTCCCTTCGGGACTGTGTACCAAGAGACCCAGTACTTC.

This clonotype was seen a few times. This CDR3 reads CASRYDVGSSGNTIYF. In DNA form, the CDR3 reads TGCGCCAGCAGATACGACGTTGGGTCCTCTGGAAACACCATATATTTT. The chain uses TRBV5-1 and TRBJ1-3; D call uncertain. There are 16 residues in the CDR3. The germline V gene has CDR1 SGHRS and CDR2 YFSETQ. V shed 5 bases and J shed 0 bases, with 15 bases lying between them.

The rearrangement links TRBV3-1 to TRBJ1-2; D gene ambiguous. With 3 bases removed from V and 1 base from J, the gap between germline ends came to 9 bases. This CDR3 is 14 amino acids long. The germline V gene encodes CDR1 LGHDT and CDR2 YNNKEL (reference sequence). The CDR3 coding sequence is TGTGCCAGCAGCCACACTCAGGTTAACTATGGCTACACCTTC. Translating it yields CASSHTQVNYGYTF.

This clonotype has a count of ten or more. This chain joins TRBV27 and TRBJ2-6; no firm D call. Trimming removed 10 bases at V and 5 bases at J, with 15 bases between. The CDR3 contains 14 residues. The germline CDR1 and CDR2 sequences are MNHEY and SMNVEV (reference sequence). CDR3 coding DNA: TGTGCCACGAACCACTTCCCTCGGGCCAACGTCCTGACTTTC. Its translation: CATNHFPRANVLTF.

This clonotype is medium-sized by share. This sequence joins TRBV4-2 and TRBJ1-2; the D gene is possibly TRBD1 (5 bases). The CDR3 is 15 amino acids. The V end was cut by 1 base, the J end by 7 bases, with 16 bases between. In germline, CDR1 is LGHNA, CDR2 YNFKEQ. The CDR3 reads CASSQGDPGRGGYTF. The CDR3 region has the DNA TGTGCCAGCAGCCAAGGGGACCCGGGGAGGGGTGGCTACACCTTC.

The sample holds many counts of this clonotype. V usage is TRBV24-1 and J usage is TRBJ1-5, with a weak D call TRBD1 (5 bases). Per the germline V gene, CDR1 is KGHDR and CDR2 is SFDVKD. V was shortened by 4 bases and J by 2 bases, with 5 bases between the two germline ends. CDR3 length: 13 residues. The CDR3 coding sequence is TGTGCCACCAGTGAAGGGGGCAATCAGCCCCAGCATTTT. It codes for CATSEGGNQPQHF.

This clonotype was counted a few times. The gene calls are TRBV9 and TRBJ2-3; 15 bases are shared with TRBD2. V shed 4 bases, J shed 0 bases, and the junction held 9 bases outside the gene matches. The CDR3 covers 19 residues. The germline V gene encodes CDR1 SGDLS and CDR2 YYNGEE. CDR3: CASSPIGTSGGFSTDTQYF. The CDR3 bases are TGTGCCAGCAGCCCGATAGGGACTAGCGGGGGGTTTAGCACAGATACGCAGTATTTT.

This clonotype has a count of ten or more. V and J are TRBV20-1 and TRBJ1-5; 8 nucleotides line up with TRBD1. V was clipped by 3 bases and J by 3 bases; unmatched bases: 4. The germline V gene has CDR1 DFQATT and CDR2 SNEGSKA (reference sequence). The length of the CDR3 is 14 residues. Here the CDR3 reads CSASRGPYNQPQHF. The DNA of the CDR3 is TGCAGTGCTAGCAGGGGGCCATACAATCAGCCCCAGCATTTT.

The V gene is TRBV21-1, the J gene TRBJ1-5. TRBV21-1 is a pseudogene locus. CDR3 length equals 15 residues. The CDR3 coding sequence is TGTGCCGGCAGCAAAGATGCGGAAAGCAATCAGCCCCAGCATTTT. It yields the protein CAGSKDAESNQPQHF.

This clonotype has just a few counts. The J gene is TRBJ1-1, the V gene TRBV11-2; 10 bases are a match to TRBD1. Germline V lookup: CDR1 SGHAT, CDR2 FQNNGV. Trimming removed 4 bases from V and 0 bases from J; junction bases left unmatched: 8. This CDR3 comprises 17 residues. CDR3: CASSYGQGGTMNTEAFF. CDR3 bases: TGTGCCAGCAGCTACGGACAGGGGGGAACTATGAACACTGAAGCTTTCTTT.

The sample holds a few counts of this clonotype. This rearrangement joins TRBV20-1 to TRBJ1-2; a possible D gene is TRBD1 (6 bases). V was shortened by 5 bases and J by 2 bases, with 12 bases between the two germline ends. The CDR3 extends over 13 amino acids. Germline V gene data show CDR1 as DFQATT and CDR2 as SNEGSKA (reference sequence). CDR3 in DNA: TGCAGTGCTGCCCGGACAGTAAACTATGGCTACACCTTC. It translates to CSAARTVNYGYTF.